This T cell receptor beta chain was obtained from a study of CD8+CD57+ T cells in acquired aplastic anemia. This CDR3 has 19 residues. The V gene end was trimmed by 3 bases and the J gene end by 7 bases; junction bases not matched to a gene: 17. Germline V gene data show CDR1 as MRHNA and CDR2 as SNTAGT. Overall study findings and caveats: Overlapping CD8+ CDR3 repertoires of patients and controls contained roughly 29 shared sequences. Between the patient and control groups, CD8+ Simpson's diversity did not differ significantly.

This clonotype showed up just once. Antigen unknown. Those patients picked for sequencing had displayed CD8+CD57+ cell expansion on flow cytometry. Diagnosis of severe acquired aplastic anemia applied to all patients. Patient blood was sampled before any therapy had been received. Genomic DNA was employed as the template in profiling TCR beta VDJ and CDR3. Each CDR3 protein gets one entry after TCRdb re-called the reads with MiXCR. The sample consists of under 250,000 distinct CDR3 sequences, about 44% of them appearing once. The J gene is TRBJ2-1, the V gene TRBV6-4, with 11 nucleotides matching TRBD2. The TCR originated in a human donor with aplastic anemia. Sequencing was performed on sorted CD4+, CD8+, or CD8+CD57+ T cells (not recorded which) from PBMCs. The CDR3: CASSEQGTSGLQQRNEQFF. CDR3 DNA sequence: TGTGCCAGCAGTGAGCAAGGGACTAGCGGCCTCCAACAGCGGAATGAGCAGTTCTTC.